A single sample gave rise to the 22 T cell receptor beta chains below, sequenced in a study of T cell responses to AZD1222 COVID-19 vaccine. The table came from immunoSEQ multiplex PCR; TCRdb's copy has only in-frame clones and leaves some out. The data contain about 130,000 clones, about 91% of them singletons. This sample comprised peripheral blood, obtained on day 0 of AZD1222 vaccination. These receptors were obtained from an adult in good health.

J is TRBJ1-2 and V is TRBV2; D unclear. Trimming cost V 9 bases and J 0 bases, with 20 bases left between them. This CDR3 spans 16 amino acids. CDR1 is SNHLY, CDR2 FYNNEI, per germline. CDR3 DNA sequence: TGTGCCAGGGGGTTACCCCCGAGGCCAGCTAACTATGGCTACACCTTC. Encoded protein: CARGLPPRPANYGYTF.

The chain carries TRBV13 and TRBJ2-1, with unresolved D. Germline V gene lookup returns CDR1 PRHDT and CDR2 FYEKMQ (reference sequence). CDR3 length: 12 residues. Trimming pared 1 base from V and 8 bases from J, leaving 6 bases between. The CDR3 region is CASSLVKDEQFF. The CDR3 DNA is TGTGCCAGCAGCTTAGTGAAGGATGAGCAGTTCTTC.

This clone appeared a few times. This chain uses TRBV18 with TRBJ2-7; 7 positions agree with TRBD2. In germline, CDR1 is KGHSH, CDR2 LQKENI. J gave up 0 bases and V 1 base, and 3 bases lay outside the gene matches. The length of the CDR3 is 15 residues. CDR3 DNA: TGTGCCAGCTCACCACGGCGGGGGACCTCCTACGAGCAGTACTTC. Residues: CASSPRRGTSYEQYF.

The chain has TRBV15 and TRBJ1-4, with no clear D. V lost 1 base to trimming and J lost 4 bases, with 10 bases between them. Germline lookup yields CDR1 LNHNV and CDR2 YYDKDF (reference sequence). The CDR3 has 15 amino acids. CDR3 sequence (DNA): TGTGCCACCAGCAGAGCCGGGATCTATAATGAAAAACTGTTTTTT. Translating gives CATSRAGIYNEKLFF.

This chain joins TRBV27 and TRBJ1-2, with D uncertain. The CDR3 length is 13 residues. Germline V gives CDR1 MNHEY, CDR2 SMNVEV (reference sequence). Trimming cost V 0 bases and J 8 bases, with 10 bases left between them. CDR3 sequence (DNA): TGTGCCAGCAGTTTATCGGCACGAAGCGGCTACACCTTC. This codes for CASSLSARSGYTF.

This clone was seen a single time. This chain connects TRBV4-1 to TRBJ1-5; TRBD1 matches at 7 bases. After removal of 3 bases from V and 5 bases from J, the junction contained 1 base not matched to a gene. The germline V gene encodes CDR1 MGHRA and CDR2 YSYEKL. The CDR3 totals 13 residues. CDR3 DNA sequence: TGCGCCAGCAGCCACCAGGGGGATCAGCCCCAGCATTTT. As protein: CASSHQGDQPQHF.

This chain connects TRBV24-1 to TRBJ2-2; TRBD1 or TRBD2 may be the D gene (5 bases each). This CDR3 has 15 residues. V lost 2 bases and J 3 bases, leaving 9 bases between the germline ends. Germline loops: CDR1 KGHDR, CDR2 SFDVKD. CDR3 amino acids: CATSDWGLDTGELFF. CDR3 coding DNA: TGTGCCACCAGTGATTGGGGGTTGGACACCGGGGAGCTGTTTTTT.

The chain employs TRBV3-1 (or the pseudogene TRBV3-2) and TRBJ1-6, with D possibly TRBD1 on 5 matching bases. This CDR3 has 16 residues. Germline V gene sequence: CDR1 LGHDT, CDR2 YNNKEL (reference sequence). V was pared by 0 bases and J by 7 bases, with 13 bases between. In DNA, the CDR3 is TGTGCCAGCAGCCAAGACGGGGGACCGACAAATTCACCCCTCCACTTT. Residues: CASSQDGGPTNSPLHF.

The V and J genes are TRBV5-1 and TRBJ2-7; 9 positions agree with TRBD1. The J segment lost 4 bases and the V segment lost 4 bases, leaving 6 bases of the junction unmatched. Germline CDR1 and CDR2: SGHRS and YFSETQ. The CDR3 consists of 14 residues. The CDR3 loop is CASSAGTGRYEQYF. The CDR3 coding sequence is TGCGCCAGCAGCGCCGGGACAGGGAGGTACGAGCAGTACTTC.

V usage is TRBV15 and J usage is TRBJ1-5; D unclear. Germline CDR1 is LNHNV and CDR2 is YYDKDF (reference sequence). This CDR3 comprises 15 residues. The V gene lost 0 bases and the J gene lost 6 bases, with 12 bases spanning the gap. The CDR3: CATSREARRRQPQHF. CDR3 DNA: TGTGCCACCAGCAGAGAAGCCAGGCGGCGTCAGCCCCAGCATTTT.

J is TRBJ1-1 and V is TRBV7-2; no clear D. The V end was cut by 4 bases, the J end by 4 bases, with 10 bases between. This CDR3 has 13 amino acids. CDR1 and CDR2 (germline): SGHTA, FQGNSA. The CDR3 nucleotides read TGTGCCAGCAGCTATGGAAGGGCCACTGAAGCTTTCTTT. Amino acid sequence: CASSYGRATEAFF.

The chain uses TRBV6-6 and TRBJ2-5; 8 nucleotides agree with TRBD2. V lost 6 bases and J lost 5; bases outside the gene matches: 11. The germline V gene has CDR1 MNHNY and CDR2 SVGAGI (reference sequence). The CDR3 length is 15 residues. The CDR3 protein is CASRIVDGGEETQYF. The CDR3 DNA reads TGTGCCAGCAGGATAGTTGACGGGGGGGAGGAGACCCAGTACTTC.

The rearrangement uses TRBV5-8 and TRBJ1-2; TRBD1 matches at 7 bases. There are 12 residues in the CDR3. Unmatched junction bases numbered 5, after V lost 5 bases and J lost 7 bases. Germline-derived CDR1 and CDR2 are SGHTS and YDEGEE. The CDR3 region is CASRTQGVGYTF. CDR3 nucleotide sequence: TGTGCCAGCAGGACGCAGGGGGTTGGCTACACCTTC.

The chain employs TRBV7-6 and TRBJ2-3; 7 bases fit TRBD2. The CDR3 totals 17 residues. V was clipped by 0 bases and J by 2 bases; unmatched bases: 8. Germline lookup yields CDR1 SGHVS and CDR2 FNYEAQ. The CDR3 coding sequence is TGTGCCAGCAGCTTAGCGGGGGGGAGTTATCCCACAGATACGCAGTATTTT. Its protein is CASSLAGGSYPTDTQYF.

The chain employs TRBV5-1 and TRBJ2-1; D possibly corresponds to TRBD2 (6 bases). Per germline, CDR1 SGHRS and CDR2 YFSETQ. V lost 3 bases, J lost 7 bases, and 11 bases lay in between. CDR3 length: 13 amino acids. The CDR3 DNA reads as TGCGCCAGCAGCTGGAGGGGACTGAATGAGCAGTTCTTC. It translates to CASSWRGLNEQFF.

This rearrangement joins TRBV5-1 to TRBJ1-3; unclear D gene. There are 14 residues in the CDR3. The ends were cut back, 6 bases at V and 2 bases at J, with 12 bases in the middle. Germline assignment: CDR1 SGHRS and CDR2 YFSETQ. CDR3 DNA: TGCGCCAGCAAAGAGGGAAGGGCTGGAAACACCATATATTTT. Its translation is CASKEGRAGNTIYF. Using reference TRBV5-1 and TRBJ1-3 for the parts outside the CDR3, the full variable domain is KAGVTQTPRYLIKTRGQQVTLSCSPISGHRSVSWYQQTPGQGLQFLFEYFSETQRNKGNFPGRFSGRQFSNSRSEMNVSTLELGDSALYLCASKEGRAGNTIYFGEGSWLTVV.

The V call is TRBV18, the J call TRBJ1-1; the D is unclear. The germline V gene has CDR1 KGHSH and CDR2 LQKENI. The CDR3 runs 15 residues. Trimming took off 3 bases at V and 3 bases at J, with 14 bases between the two ends. The CDR3 DNA sequence: TGTGCCAGCTCACCCCTCGCGGATATCTACACTGAAGCTTTCTTT. It codes for CASSPLADIYTEAFF. Using reference TRBV18 and TRBJ1-1 for the parts outside the CDR3, the full variable domain is NAGVMQNPRHLVRRRGQEARLRCSPMKGHSHVYWYRQLPEEGLKFMVYLQKENIIDESGMPKERFSAEFPKEGPSILRIQQVVRGDSAAYFCASSPLADIYTEAFFGQGTRLTVV.

The genes are TRBV4-2 and TRBJ1-5; 8 bases match TRBD1. There are 15 residues in the CDR3. Looked up from germline, CDR1 is LGHNA and CDR2 is YNFKEQ. The V and J ends lost 3 bases and 12 bases, in that order; junction bases with no gene match: 13. CDR3 DNA: TGTGCCAGCAGCCATGCGGGACAGGTAGAAAGTTTCCAGCATTTT. This codes for CASSHAGQVESFQHF.

The CDR3 spells CASSWGQGRNSPLHF. In DNA form, the CDR3 reads TGTGCCAGCAGCTGGGGACAGGGGCGGAATTCACCCCTCCACTTT. This chain links TRBV5-4 with TRBJ1-6; 10 positions agree with TRBD1. This CDR3 region has 15 residues. CDR1 SGHNT and CDR2 YYREEE come from the germline V gene (reference sequence). V lost 3 bases, J lost 7 bases, and 4 bases stayed unmatched.

The DNA of the CDR3 is TGTGCCAGCAGTGTCCTGGGATCCGAGCAGTACTTC. Translating gives CASSVLGSEQYF. V is TRBV27 and J is TRBJ2-7; D remains unclear. Germline V lookup: CDR1 MNHEY, CDR2 SMNVEV (reference sequence). With 5 bases removed from V and 6 bases from J, the gap between germline ends came to 11 bases. The CDR3 spans 12 residues.

The chain joins TRBV4-2 to TRBJ2-2; the match to TRBD2 covers 8 bases. The germline CDR1 and CDR2 sequences are LGHNA and YNFKEQ. V lost 3 bases, J lost 4 bases, and 7 bases stayed unmatched. The CDR3 covers 16 residues. For the CDR3, the DNA is TGTGCCAGCAGCCAGTTATCCGGGGGGGCCACCGGGGAGCTGTTTTTT. As protein: CASSQLSGGATGELFF.

V gene TRBV5-5 combines with J gene TRBJ1-5; TRBD1 agrees at 9 bases. The CDR3 runs to 15 residues. The V gene end was trimmed by 7 bases and the J gene end by 1 base; junction bases not matched to a gene: 6. Germline V gene sequence: CDR1 SGHKS, CDR2 YYEKEE (reference sequence). CDR3 nucleotide sequence: TGTGCCAGCGGGGAGACAGGGGGAAGCAATCAGCCCCAGCATTTT. Translated, it gives CASGETGGSNQPQHF.